The 9 T cell receptor beta chains presented below share a single source sample, sequenced in a study of T cells in narcolepsy. TCRdb keeps only in-frame clones here, not all; method: immunoSEQ multiplex PCR. This repertoire shows 27,000 or so clones, 75% to 80% found once; its top ten account for almost 3.5%. Material: CD45RA- memory CD4+ T cells from PBMCs. These TCRs come from a human donor with narcolepsy.

The gene calls are TRBV6-5 and TRBJ1-1, with D maybe TRBD1 (6 bases). Germline CDR1 MNHEY, CDR2 SVGAGI. V was cut by 4 bases and J by 6 bases, with 9 bases left in between. This CDR3 is 12 amino acids long. In DNA form, the CDR3 reads TGTGCCAGCAGTTTGAGGGGGGCTGAAGCTTTCTTT. Translating gives CASSLRGAEAFF.

The table lists this clone with a count of one. J is TRBJ1-2 and V is TRBV6-6; 10 bases line up with TRBD1. The CDR3 extends over 13 amino acids. CDR1 MNHNY and CDR2 SVGAGI come from the germline V gene (reference sequence). The V gene end was trimmed by 8 bases and the J gene end by 7 bases; junction bases not matched to a gene: 7. CDR3 in amino acids: CASWGQGLGGYTF. The CDR3 coding sequence is TGTGCCAGCTGGGGACAGGGGTTGGGTGGCTACACCTTC.

The chain joins TRBV7-9 to TRBJ2-3; D remains ambiguous. V lost 5 bases to trimming and J lost 0 bases, with 9 bases between them. The CDR3 sequence is 14 residues long. Germline V CDR1 and CDR2: SEHNR, FQNEAQ (reference sequence). In DNA form, the CDR3 reads TGTGCCAGCAGCCCCTTTTTAAGCACAGATACGCAGTATTTT. This codes for CASSPFLSTDTQYF.

The chain links TRBV6-5 to TRBJ2-5, with 11 positions matching TRBD2. The CDR3 is 14 residues long. CDR1 is MNHEY and CDR2 is SVGAGI in the germline V gene. The V segment lost 5 bases and the J segment 4 bases; nucleotides outside the gene matches: 3. Here the CDR3 reads CASSETSGGETQYF. CDR3 nucleotides: TGTGCCAGCAGTGAAACTAGCGGGGGAGAGACCCAGTACTTC.

The genes are TRBV6-5 and TRBJ1-6, with 9 positions matching TRBD1. The V gene end was trimmed by 0 bases and the J gene end by 7 bases; junction bases not matched to a gene: 1. From germline, CDR1 is MNHEY and CDR2 SVGAGI. The CDR3 is 15 amino acids. The CDR3 region has the DNA TGTGCCAGCAGTTACTCGGGACAGGGAAATTCACCCCTCCACTTT. Protein product: CASSYSGQGNSPLHF.

The count of this clone is one. The chain links TRBV7-7 to TRBJ2-1; 7 nucleotides match TRBD2. This CDR3 contains 16 residues. Germline lookup yields CDR1 SSHAT and CDR2 FNYEAQ (reference sequence). J was trimmed by 1 base and V by 4 bases; bases with no gene match: 7. The CDR3: CASSSPGLPSYNEQFF. CDR3 nucleotides: TGTGCCAGCAGCTCCCCGGGACTACCTTCCTACAATGAGCAGTTCTTC.

The chain recombines TRBV29-1 with TRBJ2-7, with 7 nucleotides matching TRBD2. J was trimmed by 6 bases and V by 4 bases; bases with no gene match: 6. Germline loops: CDR1 SQVTM, CDR2 ANQGSEA. This CDR3 has 12 amino acids. The CDR3 protein is CSVASGAPEQYF. For the CDR3, the DNA is TGCAGCGTTGCAAGCGGGGCGCCCGAGCAGTACTTC.

The chain joins TRBV5-6 to TRBJ1-6, with a possible D match to TRBD1 (5 bases). V shed 0 bases and J shed 0 bases, with 7 bases lying between them. This CDR3 is 16 amino acids long. The germline V gene has CDR1 SGHDT and CDR2 YYEEEE. DNA for the CDR3: TGTGCCAGCAGCTTGGAGGGGAGCTCCTATAATTCACCCCTCCACTTT. Its protein product is CASSLEGSSYNSPLHF.

This clone showed up just once. The chain joins TRBV11-2 to TRBJ1-2; D call uncertain. Per germline, CDR1 SGHAT and CDR2 FQNNGV. Trimming took off 0 bases at V and 8 bases at J, with 10 bases between the two ends. The CDR3 runs to 13 residues. The CDR3 nucleotides read TGTGCCAGCAGCTTAGACAGTTCAAGGGGCTACACCTTC. Its translation: CASSLDSSRGYTF.